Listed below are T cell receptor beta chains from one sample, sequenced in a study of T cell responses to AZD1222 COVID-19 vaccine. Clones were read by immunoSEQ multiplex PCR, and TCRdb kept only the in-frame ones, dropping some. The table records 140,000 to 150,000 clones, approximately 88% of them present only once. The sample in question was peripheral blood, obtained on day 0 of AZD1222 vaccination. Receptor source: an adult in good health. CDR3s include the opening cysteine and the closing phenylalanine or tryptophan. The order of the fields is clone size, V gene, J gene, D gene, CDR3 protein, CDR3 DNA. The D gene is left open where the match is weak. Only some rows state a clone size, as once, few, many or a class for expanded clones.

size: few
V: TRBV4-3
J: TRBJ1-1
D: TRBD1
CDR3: CASSQDWDRGAFF
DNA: TGCGCCAGCAGCCAAGATTGGGACAGGGGAGCTTTCTTT

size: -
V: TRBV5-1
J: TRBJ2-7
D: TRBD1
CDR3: CASSSGQVKLDKYF
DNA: TGCGCCAGCAGCTCTGGACAGGTCAAATTAGACAAGTACTTC

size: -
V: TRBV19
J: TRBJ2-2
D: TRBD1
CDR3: CASSLQGVNTGELFF
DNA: TGTGCCAGTAGCCTTCAGGGGGTCAACACCGGGGAGCTGTTTTTT

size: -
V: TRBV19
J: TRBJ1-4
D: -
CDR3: CASSHGTLTNEKLFF
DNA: TGTGCCAGTAGTCACGGGACCCTAACTAATGAAAAACTGTTTTTT

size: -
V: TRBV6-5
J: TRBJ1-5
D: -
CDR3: CASSRPGHNQPQHF
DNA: TGTGCCAGCAGTCGCCCGGGACACAATCAGCCCCAGCATTTT

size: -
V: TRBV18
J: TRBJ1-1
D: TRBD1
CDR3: CASSQNTGAANTEAFF
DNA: TGTGCCAGCTCACAGAATACAGGGGCCGCGAACACTGAAGCTTTCTTT

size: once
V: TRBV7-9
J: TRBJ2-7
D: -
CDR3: CASSGVGAYEQYF
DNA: TGTGCCAGCAGCGGGGTGGGGGCCTACGAGCAGTACTTC

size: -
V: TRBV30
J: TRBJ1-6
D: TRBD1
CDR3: CAWTTGLNSPLHF
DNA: TGTGCCTGGACGACAGGGTTGAATTCACCCCTCCACTTT

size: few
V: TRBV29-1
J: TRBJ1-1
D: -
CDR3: CSASSYSRTRRLNTEAFF
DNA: TGCAGCGCGAGTTCCTACAGTCGTACGCGTCGTTTGAACACTGAAGCTTTCTTT

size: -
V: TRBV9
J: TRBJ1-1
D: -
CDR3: CASSKTGGNTEAFF
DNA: TGTGCCAGCAGTAAGACCGGCGGGAACACTGAAGCTTTCTTT

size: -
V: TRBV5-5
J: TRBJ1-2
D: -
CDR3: CASSRTSGYGYTF
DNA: TGTGCCAGCAGTAGGACATCTGGCTATGGCTACACCTTC

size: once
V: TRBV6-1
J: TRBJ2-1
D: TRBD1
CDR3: CASSGELDRGVYNEQFF
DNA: TGTGCCAGCAGTGGGGAGTTGGACAGGGGGGTTTACAATGAGCAGTTCTTC

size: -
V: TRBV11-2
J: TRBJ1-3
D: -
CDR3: CASSDRYSLSSGNTIYF
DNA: TGTGCCAGCAGCGACCGATACAGTCTTAGCTCTGGAAACACCATATATTTT

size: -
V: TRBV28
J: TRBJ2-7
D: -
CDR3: CASSFIRGRGYEQYF
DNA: TGTGCCAGCAGTTTTATTAGGGGTAGGGGCTACGAGCAGTACTTC

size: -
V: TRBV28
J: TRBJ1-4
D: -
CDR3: CASSLSPRGGGEKLFF
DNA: TGTGCCAGCAGTTTATCCCCCAGGGGAGGGGGGGAAAAACTGTTTTTT

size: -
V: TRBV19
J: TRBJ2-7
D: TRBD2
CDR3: CASSMQGVGSGGIYEQYF
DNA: TGTGCCAGTAGCATGCAAGGGGTCGGTAGCGGGGGAATCTACGAGCAGTACTTC

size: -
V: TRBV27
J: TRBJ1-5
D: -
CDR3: CASSGTRNQPQHF
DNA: TGTGCCAGCAGCGGGACTCGCAATCAGCCCCAGCATTTT

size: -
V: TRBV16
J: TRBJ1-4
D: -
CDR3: CASSSWTVNEKLFF
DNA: TGTGCCAGCAGCTCGTGGACAGTAAATGAAAAACTGTTTTTT

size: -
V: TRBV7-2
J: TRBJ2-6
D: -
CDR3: CASSPQGISGANVLTF
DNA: TGTGCCAGCAGCCCCCAGGGGATTTCTGGGGCCAACGTCCTGACTTTC

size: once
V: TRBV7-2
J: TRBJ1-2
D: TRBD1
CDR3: CASSQGQGEGYTF
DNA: TGTGCCAGCAGCCAAGGACAGGGGGAGGGCTACACCTTC

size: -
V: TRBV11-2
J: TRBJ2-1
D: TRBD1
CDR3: CASSFTQGAAFF
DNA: TGTGCCAGCAGCTTTACACAGGGGGCAGCGTTCTTC

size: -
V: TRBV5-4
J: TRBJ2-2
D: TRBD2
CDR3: CASSLLAGGRTGELFF
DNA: TGTGCCAGCAGCTTACTAGCGGGGGGGCGCACCGGGGAGCTGTTTTTT

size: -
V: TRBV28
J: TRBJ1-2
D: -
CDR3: CASRRPVGGGNYGYTF
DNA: TGTGCCAGCAGGCGCCCTGTGGGGGGAGGTAACTATGGCTACACCTTC

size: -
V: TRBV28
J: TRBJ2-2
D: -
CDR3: CASSNLGTSANTGELFF
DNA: TGTGCCAGCAGTAACCTAGGGACATCTGCGAACACCGGGGAGCTGTTTTTT

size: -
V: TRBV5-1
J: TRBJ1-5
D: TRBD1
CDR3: CASSSGTGSQPQHF
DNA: TGCGCCAGCAGCTCGGGGACAGGATCTCAGCCCCAGCATTTT

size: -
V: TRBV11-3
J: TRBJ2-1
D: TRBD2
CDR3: CASSFAGTSGGNEQFF
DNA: TGTGCCAGCAGCTTCGCCGGGACTAGCGGGGGAAATGAGCAGTTCTTC

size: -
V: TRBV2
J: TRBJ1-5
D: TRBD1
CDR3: CASSRQGINQPQHF
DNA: TGTGCCAGCAGCCGACAGGGAATCAATCAGCCCCAGCATTTT

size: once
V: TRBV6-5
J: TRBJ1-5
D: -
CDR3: CASSRGEGYQPQHF
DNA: TGTGCCAGCAGCCGTGGAGAAGGATATCAGCCCCAGCATTTT

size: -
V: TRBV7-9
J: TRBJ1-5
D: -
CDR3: CASSPGPGTDLNQPQHF
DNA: TGTGCCAGCAGCCCAGGCCCCGGGACGGATTTGAATCAGCCCCAGCATTTT

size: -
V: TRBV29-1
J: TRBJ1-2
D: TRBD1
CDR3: CSAQGIQGASSGGYTF
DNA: TGCAGCGCCCAGGGGATCCAGGGGGCAAGTTCAGGAGGCTACACCTTC

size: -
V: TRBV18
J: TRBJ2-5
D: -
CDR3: CASSPPTRETQYF
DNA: TGTGCCAGCTCACCACCGACTCGCGAGACCCAGTACTTC

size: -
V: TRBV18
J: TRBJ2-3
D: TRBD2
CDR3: CASSPPGLAGGIADTQYF
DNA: TGTGCCAGCTCACCACCGGGACTAGCGGGGGGGATCGCAGATACGCAGTATTTT

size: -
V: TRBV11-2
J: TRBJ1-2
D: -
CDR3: CASSLDQVSVYGYTF
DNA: TGTGCCAGCAGCTTAGATCAAGTCAGCGTCTATGGCTACACCTTC

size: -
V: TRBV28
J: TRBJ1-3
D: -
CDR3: CASSLLGQGNTIYF
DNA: TGTGCCAGCAGTTTATTGGGCCAGGGGAACACCATATATTTT

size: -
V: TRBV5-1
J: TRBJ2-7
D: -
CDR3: CASSPSSSYEQYF
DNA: TGCGCCAGCAGTCCGTCGAGCTCCTACGAGCAGTACTTC

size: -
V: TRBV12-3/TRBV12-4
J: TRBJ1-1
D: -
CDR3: CASSLAHTEAFF
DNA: TGTGCCAGCAGTTTAGCGCACACTGAAGCTTTCTTT

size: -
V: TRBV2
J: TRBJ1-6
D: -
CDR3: CASTPGASSYNSPLHF
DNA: TGTGCCAGCACCCCAGGGGCAAGCTCCTATAATTCACCCCTCCACTTT